Below, 21 T cell receptor beta chains from the same sample are listed, as sequenced in a study of regulatory T cells in long-lasting Graves disease. The time point is: newly diagnosed GD, antithyroid drugs for less than 3 months. PBMCs provided the RNA from which the TCR library was made. iRepertoire HTBI primers and Arm-PCR of CDR3 regions built TCR beta libraries. TCRdb passed the multiplex PCR reads through MiXCR, listing each CDR3 protein once. The sample has 420,000 or so distinct CDR3 sequences, 16% seen once. These data also formed part of another study, on T cells in Graves' hyperthyroidism and ophthalmopathy.

The sequencing here drew on peripheral blood mononuclear cells (PBMCs), taken at new diagnosis, from a patient treated with antithyroid drugs. The receptors derive from a woman aged 18-30 years with Graves disease.

This clonotype was counted between two and nine times. This rearrangement joins TRBV14 to TRBJ2-1; either TRBD1 or TRBD2 may supply D (5 bases each). This CDR3 has 14 amino acids. The V gene lost 4 bases and the J gene lost 7 bases, with 14 bases spanning the gap. Germline V lookup: CDR1 SGHDN, CDR2 FVKESK. In DNA, the CDR3 is TGTGCCAGCAGCCGCCGGGACCTACTGAATGAGCAGTTCTTC. Amino acid sequence: CASSRRDLLNEQFF.

The V gene is TRBV28, the J gene TRBJ1-5; D ambiguous. CDR3 length equals 12 residues. CDR1 MDHEN and CDR2 SYDVKM come from the germline V gene. V lost 7 bases to trimming and J lost 4 bases, with 8 bases between them. The CDR3: CASMAPNQPQHF. The CDR3 nucleotides read TGTGCCAGCATGGCTCCAAATCAGCCCCAGCATTTT.

This clonotype was detected ten times or more. This rearrangement joins TRBV7-9 to TRBJ2-5; D ambiguous. V was cut by 5 bases and J by 5 bases, with 18 bases left in between. This CDR3 region has 15 residues. Germline V gene lookup returns CDR1 SEHNR and CDR2 FQNEAQ (reference sequence). CDR3 nucleotides: TGTGCCAGCAGCCCCGACGTGGGCCCTCGGGAGACCCAGTACTTC. As protein: CASSPDVGPRETQYF.

This clonotype was found a few times. The rearrangement joins TRBV28 to TRBJ1-4, with 7 bases lining up with TRBD1. The CDR3 extends over 14 amino acids. CDR1 is MDHEN, CDR2 SYDVKM, per germline. The ends lost 5 bases at V and 8 bases at J; junction bases unmatched: 8. The CDR3 region is CASSKDRSREKLFF. The CDR3 nucleotides read TGTGCCAGCAGTAAGGACAGGTCTAGGGAAAAACTGTTTTTT.

This sequence joins TRBV4-2 and TRBJ2-2; 12 bases line up with TRBD2. V trimming: 4 bases; J trimming: 0 bases; junction bases outside the gene matches: 3. This CDR3 contains 17 residues. Germline loops: CDR1 LGHNA, CDR2 YNFKEQ. The CDR3 DNA reads TGTGCCAGCAGCCCAAGGACTAGCGGGGCGAACACCGGGGAGCTGTTTTTT. Translation gives CASSPRTSGANTGELFF.

This chain links TRBV5-1 with TRBJ2-3; D is undetermined. Trimming took off 5 bases at V and 0 bases at J, with 22 bases between the two ends. Germline values: CDR1 SGHRS, CDR2 YFSETQ. This CDR3 contains 18 residues. CDR3 amino acids: CASSREMAGTTSTDTQYF. The DNA of the CDR3 is TGCGCCAGCAGTCGAGAGATGGCTGGCACAACTAGCACAGATACGCAGTATTTT. Full variable domain (remainder filled in from reference TRBV5-1 and TRBJ2-3): KAGVTQTPRYLIKTRGQQVTLSCSPISGHRSVSWYQQTPGQGLQFLFEYFSETQRNKGNFPGRFSGRQFSNSRSEMNVSTLELGDSALYLCASSREMAGTTSTDTQYFGPGTRLTVL.

This clonotype was counted many times. This sequence joins TRBV7-9 and TRBJ2-3, with 7 bases aligning to TRBD1. The J segment lost 0 bases and the V segment lost 5 bases, leaving 11 bases of the junction unmatched. Germline CDR1 SEHNR, CDR2 FQNEAQ (reference sequence). The CDR3 is 17 amino acids. The CDR3 DNA reads TGTGCCAGCAGCCTGGGACAGCCGAGCGCTAGCACAGATACGCAGTATTTT. Amino acids: CASSLGQPSASTDTQYF.

This clonotype was counted ten times or more. The chain combines TRBV20-1 with TRBJ1-4, with TRBD1 identical over 9 bases. J lost 8 bases, V lost 4 bases, and 8 bases had no gene match. From germline, CDR1 is DFQATT and CDR2 SNEGSKA (reference sequence). The CDR3 has 14 residues. DNA for the CDR3: TGCAGTGCTACGTTCGGGACAGGGAGAGAAAAACTGTTTTTT. It specifies CSATFGTGREKLFF.

The sample holds many counts of this clonotype. The J gene is TRBJ2-1, the V gene TRBV2; 9 bases agree with TRBD1. V was clipped by 6 bases and J by 5 bases; unmatched bases: 11. CDR1 is SNHLY and CDR2 is FYNNEI in the germline V gene. The CDR3 runs 16 residues. The DNA of the CDR3 is TGTGCCAGCAGGAACCCGGGACAGGGCTTGGACAATGAGCAGTTCTTC. The encoded protein is CASRNPGQGLDNEQFF.

This clonotype came up many times. The gene calls are TRBV12-3 or TRBV12-4 and TRBJ2-3; TRBD1 agrees at 9 bases. V lost 7 bases and J lost 5; bases outside the gene matches: 10. CDR3 length: 15 residues. CDR3 in amino acids: CASINRDRVGDTQYF. CDR3 DNA: TGTGCCAGCATAAACCGGGACAGGGTGGGAGATACGCAGTATTTT.

This clonotype was counted between two and nine times. The J gene is TRBJ1-2, the V gene TRBV29-1; D possibly corresponds to TRBD1 (5 bases). Deletions cut 1 base from V and 4 bases from J, with 16 bases between. The CDR3 is 15 residues long. Per germline, CDR1 SQVTM and CDR2 ANQGSEA. CDR3 amino acids: CSVEGLGGWGYGYTF. The DNA for the CDR3 is TGCAGCGTTGAAGGGCTCGGGGGGTGGGGCTATGGCTACACCTTC. The entire variable domain, with the rest obtained from reference TRBV29-1 and TRBJ1-2, is as follows: SAVISQKPSRDICQRGTSLTIQCQVDSQVTMMFWYRQQPGQSLTLIATANQGSEATYESGFVIDKFPISRPNLTFSTLTVSNMSPEDSSIYLCSVEGLGGWGYGYTFGSGTRLTVV.

This clonotype was seen many times. V is TRBV7-2 and J is TRBJ2-1, with 7 bases that match TRBD2. V shed 5 bases, J shed 0 bases, and the junction held 1 base outside the gene matches. Germline values: CDR1 SGHTA, CDR2 FQGNSA. The CDR3 is 14 amino acids. This CDR3 is CASSRGSSYNEQFF. The CDR3 nucleotides read TGTGCCAGCAGCCGCGGGAGCTCCTACAATGAGCAGTTCTTC.

This clonotype came up many times. This chain connects TRBV6-2 or TRBV6-3 to TRBJ1-1, with unresolved D. The V and J ends lost 2 bases and 0 bases respectively, with 19 bases between them. In germline, CDR1 is MNHEY, CDR2 SVGEGT. The CDR3 extends over 18 amino acids. The CDR3 coding sequence is TGTGCCAGCAGTTACGACGGCGTGGGCAACGCCGTGAACACTGAAGCTTTCTTT. It yields the protein CASSYDGVGNAVNTEAFF.

The V gene is TRBV12-3 or TRBV12-4, the J gene TRBJ1-1; TRBD1 matches 9 bases. The CDR3 length is 13 residues. Trimming took 8 bases from V and 5 from J; bases not matched to a gene: 6. The CDR3, as DNA: TGTGCCAGCTCCCGGGACAGGGCAACTGAAGCTTTCTTT. Its translation: CASSRDRATEAFF.

On this clonotype: The junction and the germline gene differ at one end; a read error may be behind it. The chain recombines TRBV6-6 with TRBJ2-5; TRBD2 matches at 11 bases. The CDR3 covers 17 residues. Per germline, CDR1 MNHNY and CDR2 SVGAGI (reference sequence). CDR3 protein: CASGYSGTSGRRETQYF. CDR3 coding DNA: TGTGCCAGCGGTTACTCGGGAACTAGCGGGAGAAGGGAGACCCAGTACTTC.

This chain joins TRBV10-1 and TRBJ2-2, with TRBD2 as a possible D gene (5 bases). V lost 7 bases, J lost 7 bases, and 13 bases lay in between. Germline CDR1 reads WNHNN; CDR2 reads SYGVQD (reference sequence). The CDR3 consists of 13 residues. The chain's CDR3 is CASTGYRDGELFF. The CDR3 DNA reads as TGCGCCAGCACGGGCTATCGGGACGGGGAGCTGTTTTTT.

The rearrangement joins TRBV7-2 to TRBJ2-6; D gene unclear. V lost 6 bases to trimming and J lost 0 bases, with 6 bases between them. The germline CDR1 and CDR2 sequences are SGHTA and FQGNSA. The CDR3 consists of 14 residues. The chain's CDR3 is CASRTGSGANVLTF. The CDR3 nucleotides read TGTGCCAGCAGAACGGGCTCTGGGGCCAACGTCCTGACTTTC.

Ten or more counts support this clonotype. The rearrangement uses TRBV5-1 and TRBJ2-6, with a weak D call TRBD1 (6 bases). With 4 bases removed from V and 12 bases from J, the gap between germline ends came to 14 bases. In germline, CDR1 is SGHRS, CDR2 YFSETQ. CDR3 size: 13 residues. The CDR3 is CASSATGQGVLTF. In DNA form, the CDR3 reads TGCGCCAGCAGCGCGACAGGCCAGGGCGTCCTGACTTTC. Full variable domain (remainder filled in from reference TRBV5-1 and TRBJ2-6): KAGVTQTPRYLIKTRGQQVTLSCSPISGHRSVSWYQQTPGQGLQFLFEYFSETQRNKGNFPGRFSGRQFSNSRSEMNVSTLELGDSALYLCASSATGQGVLTFGAGSRLTVL.

In this sample, this clonotype turned up many times. The genes are TRBV11-2 and TRBJ1-3, with D unclear. V was shortened by 4 bases and J by 5 bases, with 12 bases between the two germline ends. This CDR3 spans 14 amino acids. Germline V gives CDR1 SGHAT, CDR2 FQNNGV. CDR3 sequence (DNA): TGTGCCAGCAGCTCCCTATTACATAGAAACACCATATATTTT. It specifies CASSSLLHRNTIYF.

This clonotype has ten or more counts. In DNA, the CDR3 is TGTGCCATCAGTGACCCGACTAGCGGGAGGATGGAAGGGTTCACAGATACGCAGTATTTT. Translating it yields CAISDPTSGRMEGFTDTQYF. V usage is TRBV10-3 and J usage is TRBJ2-3, with TRBD2 matching 13 bases. CDR3 length equals 20 residues. The J segment lost 2 bases and the V segment lost 3 bases, leaving 14 bases of the junction unmatched. Germline lookup yields CDR1 ENHRY and CDR2 SYGVKD.

This clonotype was recorded many times. The rearrangement links TRBV29-1 to TRBJ2-1; possible D gene TRBD2, 5 bases. The germline V gene encodes CDR1 SQVTM and CDR2 ANQGSEA. The CDR3 contains 15 residues. V was trimmed by 4 bases and J by 0 bases, leaving 13 bases between them. The CDR3 DNA reads TGCAGCGTTGCCGTAGCGAGGAGCTCCTACAATGAGCAGTTCTTC. The encoded protein is CSVAVARSSYNEQFF.